Reported below is one T cell receptor beta chain. Here immunoSEQ multiplex PCR was the method, and the copy in TCRdb shows in-frame clones only, minus some. The table lists tens of thousands of clones, approximately 80% of them singletons. The CDR3 spans 16 residues. V was pared by 4 bases and J by 2 bases, with 16 bases between. Germline CDR1 is SGHDT and CDR2 is YYEEEE. The data were obtained in a study of OX40 agonist ivuxolimab in advanced cancers. This TCR derives from an adult with an advanced solid tumor such as melanoma, head and neck, liver or kidney cancer. Sequenced here: CD4+ or CD8+ T cells sorted from blood, sampled in a trial of the OX40 agonist ivuxolimab. The chain combines TRBV5-6 with TRBJ1-5, with a weak D call TRBD1 (5 bases). The CDR3 loop reads CASSPGTLGGNQPQHF. As DNA, the CDR3 is TGTGCCAGCAGCCCCGGGACCCTCGGGGGCAATCAGCCCCAGCATTTT.